This TCR beta chain was found in a study of blood T cell repertoires in COVID-19. On the study more broadly: Acute and convalescent COVID-19 samples came from the United States, Italy and Spain.

Profiled with immunoSEQ multiplex PCR; TCRdb holds only in-frame clones, not every one. This table has about 480,000 clones, over 75% appearing once. This CDR3 has 11 residues. Looked up from germline, CDR1 is SEHNR and CDR2 is FQNEAQ (reference sequence). Trimming took 8 bases from V and 4 from J; bases not matched to a gene: 2. This clone has more than one count but fewer than ten. Specimen: PBMCs or T cells enriched from blood (not recorded which). The rearrangement links TRBV7-9 to TRBJ2-7, with TRBD2 matching over 7 bases. The source is a woman in her thirties or forties who had recovered from COVID-19. CDR3 loop: CASLGGYEQYF. CDR3 DNA sequence: TGTGCCAGCCTGGGAGGGTACGAGCAGTACTTC.